This T cell receptor beta chain was identified in a study of technical replicates of blood from a few donors. Germline V gives CDR1 MDHEN, CDR2 SYDVKM. V lost 2 bases, J lost 3 bases, and 13 bases stayed unmatched. The CDR3 sequence is 17 residues long. Assay used: immunoSEQ multiplex PCR; TCRdb lists only in-frame clones, some missing. The sample has 65,000 to 85,000 clones; 85% to 95% are singletons. Input material: T cells isolated from PBMCs. The chain links TRBV28 to TRBJ2-7, with 7 bases lining up with TRBD2. The sequence came from a human donor in good health. In nucleotides, the CDR3 is TGTGCCAGCAGTTTAAATATAGAGGCGGGAGTTCGCTACGAGCAGTACTTC. Its translation is CASSLNIEAGVRYEQYF.